The rows below give T cell receptor beta chains drawn from one sample of a study of blood T cell repertoires in COVID-19. Repertoires were generated with immunoSEQ multiplex PCR, while TCRdb's copy carries only in-frame clones and drops some. The sample includes about 380,000 clones, 89% of them seen just once. The source material was peripheral blood. These receptor sequences come from a man aged 35 to 55 with acute or convalescent COVID-19. Each CDR3 is given with its conserved first and last residue. Fields, in order: J gene, V gene, clone size, D gene, CDR3 DNA, CDR3 protein. A D gene is named only where the DNA matches it firmly. Expanded clones get a size class; other rows say once, few or many, or leave the size out.

>TRBJ1-3|TRBV9|once|TRBD1
TGTGCCAGCAGCGTAGCACAGGGGGCGAACACCATATATTTT
CASSVAQGANTIYF
>TRBJ2-7|TRBV15|NA|NA
TGTGCCACCAGCAGAGATTTGGGATCTCCCGGGGAGTACTTC
CATSRDLGSPGEYF
>TRBJ2-7|TRBV11-1|NA|NA
TGTGCCAGCAGCTCGGACATCTACGAGCAGTACTTC
CASSSDIYEQYF
>TRBJ2-1|TRBV4-1|NA|TRBD1
TGCGCCAGCAGCCTGGTTAGAGCCGGGACAGGCGCCGATGAGCAGTTCTTC
CASSLVRAGTGADEQFF
>TRBJ2-1|TRBV3-1/TRBV3-2|once|TRBD2
TGTGCCAGCAGCTCCAGGGCAGGGAGGGTTGGTAATGAGCAGTTCTTC
CASSSRAGRVGNEQFF
>TRBJ2-7|TRBV27|NA|TRBD2
TGTGCCAGCAGTCCCCCGGGGGGGATTGCCTACGAGCAGTACTTC
CASSPPGGIAYEQYF
>TRBJ2-3|TRBV11-1|NA|NA
TGTGCCAGCAGCTTAGAAATTAAAACAGATACGCAGTATTTT
CASSLEIKTDTQYF
>TRBJ1-4|TRBV5-1|once|NA
TGCGCCAGCAGCAAGACAGTTAATGAAAAACTGTTTTTT
CASSKTVNEKLFF
>TRBJ1-2|TRBV9|NA|NA
TGTGCCAGCAGCGCGGGACTCCAGTATAACTATGGCTACACCTTC
CASSAGLQYNYGYTF
>TRBJ2-6|TRBV29-1|many|NA
TGCAGCGTACAGGGAAGCTCTGGGGCCAACGTCCTGACTTTC
CSVQGSSGANVLTF
>TRBJ1-2|TRBV27|NA|NA
TGTGCCAGCAGTTCCCGCCGGGGAGGGGGGGGATATGGCTACACCTTC
CASSSRRGGGGYGYTF
>TRBJ2-7|TRBV15|NA|TRBD2
TGTGCCACCAGCAGAGATCGCGGGAGTGGCGAGCAGTACTTC
CATSRDRGSGEQYF
>TRBJ2-7|TRBV5-1|NA|NA
TGCGCCAGCAGCTTGGAGGCAGCCCCGGGCTACGAGCAGTACTTC
CASSLEAAPGYEQYF
>TRBJ2-1|TRBV30|NA|NA
TGTGCCTGGAGTACGGGGTCGACCAATGAGCAGTTCTTC
CAWSTGSTNEQFF
>TRBJ1-3|TRBV18|NA|NA
TGTGCCAGCTCACCGGCCGGGGTGACCCCCTCTGGAAACACCATATATTTT
CASSPAGVTPSGNTIYF
>TRBJ1-5|TRBV5-5|NA|NA
TGTGCCAGCAGCTTGTTGCGGATTTTAGATCAGCCCCAGCATTTT
CASSLLRILDQPQHF
>TRBJ2-2|TRBV19|NA|NA
TGTGCCAGTAGCCCGGGACAACTAAACACCGGGGAGCTGTTTTTT
CASSPGQLNTGELFF
>TRBJ1-1|TRBV10-3|few|NA
TGTGCCATCAGTTCTCAGAACATGAACACTGAAGCTTTCTTT
CAISSQNMNTEAFF
>TRBJ1-2|TRBV6-5|NA|NA
TGTGCCAGCGGAGAGTGGTCGGGGGGCGGTGGCTACACCTTC
CASGEWSGGGGYTF
>TRBJ2-2|TRBV7-9|NA|NA
TGTGCCAGCAGGCCGAATTTGGAGCCCGGGGAGCTGTTTTTT
CASRPNLEPGELFF
>TRBJ1-6|TRBV4-1|NA|TRBD1
TGCGCCAGCAGCCAAGATCCAGGGGGCAATTCACCCCTCCACTTT
CASSQDPGGNSPLHF
>TRBJ1-4|TRBV7-8|few|TRBD1
TGTGCCAGCAGCTTTGGGACAGCTAATGAAAAACTGTTTTTT
CASSFGTANEKLFF
>TRBJ2-1|TRBV10-3|NA|NA
TGTGCCATTGGGAGAATATACAATGAGCAGTTCTTC
CAIGRIYNEQFF
>TRBJ1-1|TRBV28|NA|NA
TGTGCCAGCAGTTTTAACATGAACACTGAAGCTTTCTTT
CASSFNMNTEAFF
>TRBJ2-5|TRBV3-1/TRBV3-2|NA|TRBD2
TGTGCCAGCAGCCAAGATCTAGCGGGAGGGACCCAGTACTTC
CASSQDLAGGTQYF
>TRBJ2-5|TRBV15|NA|TRBD1
TGTGCCACCAGCGGACAGGGCGGAGAGACCCAGTACTTC
CATSGQGGETQYF